This T cell receptor (beta chain) was identified during a study of blood T cell repertoires in COVID-19. The germline gives CDR1 MDHEN, CDR2 SYDVKM. The CDR3 contains 13 residues. Trimming stripped 2 bases from V and 6 bases from J, with 7 bases between. Some clones are missing from TCRdb's copy, which holds only in-frame ones; the method was immunoSEQ multiplex PCR. Altogether about 73,000 clones are present, 77% being singletons, with the ten largest covering approximately 2.1%. This chain uses TRBV28 with TRBJ1-4; D possibly corresponds to TRBD1 (5 bases). The TCR comes from an older man with COVID-19, enrolled during active disease. Source material: peripheral blood. CDR3 in DNA: TGTGCCAGCAGTTTAATACAGGATGAAAAACTGTTTTTT. It encodes CASSLIQDEKLFF.